These 4 T cell receptor beta chains originate from one sample sequenced in a study of cytomegalovirus exposure and HLA in healthy donors. The PCR ran on 60 Vbeta and 13 Jbeta primers. Here immunoSEQ multiplex PCR was the method, and the copy in TCRdb shows in-frame clones only, minus some. The sample includes about 97,000 clones, approximately 85% of them seen just once. The specimen was PBMCs. The receptors here all came from a young man in good health and CMV-seronegative.

V usage is TRBV5-4 and J usage is TRBJ1-4, with TRBD1 matching 8 bases. V lost 2 bases to trimming and J lost 7 bases; unmatched junction nucleotides: 4. The CDR3 sequence is 14 residues long. Germline CDR1 SGHNT, CDR2 YYREEE (reference sequence). In DNA, the CDR3 is TGTGCCAGCAGCTTCAGGGGGCTAGGTGAAAAACTGTTTTTT. Translation gives CASSFRGLGEKLFF.

V and J are TRBV4-3 and TRBJ2-7; a weak D match, TRBD1 (6 bases). Germline-derived CDR1 and CDR2 are LGHNA and YSLEER. This CDR3 is built from 16 residues. V was shortened by 4 bases and J by 0 bases, with 16 bases between the two germline ends. CDR3 coding DNA: TGCGCCAGCAGCCCCTCCGGGACAAAAAGCTCCTACGAGCAGTACTTC. This translates into CASSPSGTKSSYEQYF.

The rearrangement joins TRBV5-8 to TRBJ1-5, with 10 nucleotides matching TRBD1. Unmatched junction bases numbered 3, after V lost 0 bases and J lost 6 bases. The CDR3 covers 15 residues. Germline V gene data show CDR1 as SGHTS and CDR2 as YDEGEE. The CDR3 sequence is CASSLATGGGQPQHF. The CDR3 coding sequence is TGTGCCAGCAGCTTGGCGACAGGGGGCGGTCAGCCCCAGCATTTT.

This clone is a singleton in its sample. One end of the junction is discordant with germline, which a read error may explain. This chain connects TRBV9 to TRBJ1-3; 8 positions agree with TRBD1. Germline CDR1 SGDLS, CDR2 YYNGEE. CDR3 length: 14 residues. CDR3 sequence: CASSGTGPGNTIYF. In DNA, the CDR3 is TGTGCCAGCAGCGGGACAGGGCCCGGAAACACGATATATTTT.